These 21 T cell receptor beta chains originate from one sample sequenced in a study of cytomegalovirus exposure and HLA in healthy donors. The PCR contained 60 Vbeta and 13 Jbeta primers. TCRdb's copy holds only in-frame clones and misses some; the assay was immunoSEQ multiplex PCR. The table has fewer than 200,000 clones, 75% to 80% seen once. Sample: PBMCs. The receptors stem from a woman under 40 in good health and CMV-seropositive.

V and J are TRBV18 and TRBJ2-3, with 9 bases matching TRBD1. The CDR3 sequence is 16 residues long. Looked up from germline, CDR1 is KGHSH and CDR2 is LQKENI. Trimming removed 3 bases from V and 4 bases from J; junction bases left unmatched: 8. CDR3 region: CASSPTDRGRADTQYF. The CDR3 DNA is TGTGCCAGCTCACCGACCGACAGGGGGAGGGCAGATACGCAGTATTTT.

This clone has just a few counts. V and J are TRBV5-5 and TRBJ1-1; D is unclear. CDR3 length: 13 residues. CDR1 and CDR2 (germline): SGHKS, YYEKEE (reference sequence). Trimming shortened V by 4 bases and J by 5 bases, and 12 bases separated the two germline ends. CDR3 loop: CASSPPGRTEAFF. The CDR3 DNA sequence: TGTGCCAGCAGCCCGCCGGGGAGAACTGAAGCTTTCTTT.

This chain connects TRBV7-9 to TRBJ1-4; 7 positions agree with TRBD1. The length of the CDR3 is 15 residues. The ends lost 1 base at V and 5 bases at J; junction bases unmatched: 4. Germline loops: CDR1 SEHNR, CDR2 FQNEAQ (reference sequence). DNA for the CDR3: TGTGCCAGCAGCTTAGGACAGGGAACGAATGAAAAACTGTTTTTT. Protein sequence: CASSLGQGTNEKLFF.

This rearrangement joins TRBV7-9 to TRBJ1-4, with TRBD1 matching over 9 bases. J gave up 8 bases and V 4 bases, and 5 bases lay outside the gene matches. Germline loops: CDR1 SEHNR, CDR2 FQNEAQ (reference sequence). The CDR3 contains 14 residues. The CDR3 DNA sequence: TGTGCCAGCAGCTCCGGGACAGGGCAAGAAAAACTGTTTTTT. This sequence encodes CASSSGTGQEKLFF.

The CDR3 loop reads CATLTLGGAYEQYF. The DNA of the CDR3 is TGTGCCACACTTACATTAGGAGGGGCCTACGAGCAGTACTTC. The chain is built from TRBV28 and TRBJ2-7, with D possibly TRBD2 on 6 matching bases. Germline values: CDR1 MDHEN, CDR2 SYDVKM. Between the trimmed V and J ends, which lost 10 bases and 2 bases, there was a span of 18 bases. The CDR3 contains 14 residues.

V gene TRBV4-2 combines with J gene TRBJ2-7, with a possible D match to TRBD1 (6 bases). Looked up from germline, CDR1 is LGHNA and CDR2 is YNFKEQ. CDR3 size: 16 residues. V lost 4 bases and J 2 bases, leaving 18 bases between the germline ends. The CDR3 coding sequence is TGTGCCAGCAGCCTCACACAGGGAGCCCCTCCCTACGAGCAGTACTTC. As protein: CASSLTQGAPPYEQYF.

The gene calls are TRBV11-2 and TRBJ1-3; D remains unclear. Germline loops: CDR1 SGHAT, CDR2 FQNNGV. The CDR3 is made up of 15 amino acids. Trimming removed 0 bases from V and 0 bases from J, with 6 bases in between. The CDR3 loop reads CASSLESGSGNTIYF. The CDR3, as DNA: TGTGCCAGCAGCTTAGAAAGCGGCTCTGGAAACACCATATATTTT.

A single count supports this clone. This rearrangement joins TRBV7-3 to TRBJ2-5; possible D gene TRBD1, 6 bases. Trimming left V 2 bases short and J 2 bases short, with 12 bases between. Germline lookup yields CDR1 SGHTA and CDR2 FQGTGA. CDR3 length: 15 amino acids. CDR3 residues: CASSLAPGQQETQYF. In DNA form, the CDR3 reads TGTGCCAGCAGCTTAGCTCCAGGACAGCAAGAGACCCAGTACTTC.

This chain joins TRBV7-2 and TRBJ2-7, with D possibly being TRBD2 (6 bases). The CDR3 is made up of 14 amino acids. The ends were cut back, 5 bases at V and 2 bases at J, with 13 bases in the middle. CDR1 and CDR2 from the germline V gene are SGHTA and FQGNSA. The CDR3 region is CASSPRTGAYEQYF. CDR3 coding DNA: TGTGCCAGCAGCCCTCGGACGGGAGCCTACGAGCAGTACTTC.

Notes on this clone: Its ends do not fully match the called genes, so a read error is possible. This chain links TRBV4-1 with TRBJ1-1; a possible D gene is TRBD1 (6 bases). In germline, CDR1 is MGHRA, CDR2 YSYEKL. The CDR3 covers 16 residues. As DNA, the CDR3 is TGTGCCAGCAGCCAAGACCGACAGGAGATAATCACTGAAGCTTTCTTT. It codes for CASSQDRQEIITEAFF.

The chain combines TRBV6-6 with TRBJ2-7; TRBD1 matches at 9 bases. Trimming cost V 7 bases and J 7 bases; bases outside gene matches: 8. The CDR3 consists of 13 residues. Germline CDR1 and CDR2: MNHNY and SVGAGI (reference sequence). The chain's CDR3 is CASTSGTGREQYF. The DNA of the CDR3 is TGTGCCAGCACCTCCGGGACAGGGCGGGAGCAGTACTTC.

The DNA for the CDR3 is TGTGCTAGTGGCTCCGGGGACTACGAGCAGTACTTC. Its protein is CASGSGDYEQYF. The chain is built from TRBV12-5 and TRBJ2-7; weak D call: TRBD2 (5 bases). The CDR3 loop spans 12 amino acids. Germline lookup yields CDR1 LGHNT and CDR2 FRNRAP. V lost 6 bases to trimming and J lost 3 bases, with 9 bases between them.

This clone was observed once. The J gene is TRBJ1-3, the V gene TRBV2; 7 bases map to TRBD1. Germline values: CDR1 SNHLY, CDR2 FYNNEI. Trimming at V came to 7 bases and at J to 7 bases, leaving 4 bases not matched to a gene. CDR3 length: 12 amino acids. This chain's CDR3 is CASNGGGNTIYF. The CDR3 DNA is TGTGCCAGCAACGGAGGGGGCAACACCATATATTTT. The whole variable domain, remainder taken from reference TRBV2 and TRBJ1-3, is EPEVTQTPSHQVTQMGQEVILRCVPISNHLYFYWYRQILGQKVEFLVSFYNNEISEKSEIFDDQFSVERPDGSNFTLKIRSTKLEDSAMYFCASNGGGNTIYFGEGSWLTVV.

The CDR3 region is CASRPQGTSYNEQFF. Written as DNA, the CDR3 is TGTGCCAGCAGACCACAGGGGACCTCCTACAATGAGCAGTTCTTC. The chain links TRBV6-6 to TRBJ2-1; 7 bases are shared with TRBD1. The CDR3 runs 15 residues. Germline V lookup: CDR1 MNHNY, CDR2 SVGAGI (reference sequence). Germline trimming cut 6 bases from V and 0 bases from J; bases unmatched to any gene: 5.

Concerning this clone itself: This sample includes further DNA sequences coding for the same CDR3. This sequence joins TRBV7-9 and TRBJ1-1, with D maybe TRBD1 (6 bases). Per germline, CDR1 SEHNR and CDR2 FQNEAQ (reference sequence). This CDR3 comprises 15 residues. Trimming took off 1 base at V and 0 bases at J, with 9 bases between the two ends. As DNA, the CDR3 is TGTGCCAGCAGCTTAGAATGGGGGCTGAACACTGAAGCTTTCTTT. This codes for CASSLEWGLNTEAFF.

The chain employs TRBV18 and TRBJ1-4, with a tentative D call TRBD1 (6 bases). The CDR3 consists of 16 residues. Germline V gene data show CDR1 as KGHSH and CDR2 as LQKENI. V shed 2 bases and J shed 7 bases, with 17 bases lying between them. Here the CDR3 reads CASSPGRAGDGEKLFF. The DNA for the CDR3 is TGTGCCAGCTCACCAGGGCGGGCAGGGGACGGTGAAAAACTGTTTTTT.

This clone has only a few counts. The V and J genes are TRBV6-5 and TRBJ1-2; tentative D call: TRBD1 (6 bases). In germline, CDR1 is MNHEY, CDR2 SVGAGI. The ends were cut back, 4 bases at V and 8 bases at J, with 11 bases in the middle. The CDR3 consists of 12 residues. The CDR3 bases are TGTGCCAGCAGTTCCCCAGGGGAGGGCTACACCTTC. This translates into CASSSPGEGYTF.

The rearrangement links TRBV6-5 to TRBJ2-7; 7 bases are a match to TRBD2. J was trimmed by 6 bases and V by 6 bases; bases with no gene match: 11. Germline V gives CDR1 MNHEY, CDR2 SVGAGI. This CDR3 has 14 amino acids. The CDR3 DNA follows: TGTGCCAGCAGCCCCCCCGAGGGGAGGGGCGAGCAGTACTTC. This translates into CASSPPEGRGEQYF.

The V call is TRBV30, the J call TRBJ1-2; tentatively, D is TRBD1 (5 bases). CDR1 GTSNPN and CDR2 SVGIG come from the germline V gene (reference sequence). Deletions cut 0 bases from V and 4 bases from J, with 12 bases between. This CDR3 comprises 14 residues. Here the CDR3 DNA reads TGTGCCTGGAGTGTCCTTGGGGCCCGCTATGGCTACACCTTC. This gives the protein CAWSVLGARYGYTF.

The V and J genes are TRBV7-2 and TRBJ1-5, with a possible D match to TRBD1 (5 bases). V was trimmed by 1 base and J by 7 bases, leaving 11 bases between them. The CDR3 is 14 amino acids. Looked up from germline, CDR1 is SGHTA and CDR2 is FQGNSA. In DNA form, the CDR3 reads TGTGCCAGCAGCTTAGTCCAGGGAGGACAGCCCCAGCATTTT. Residues: CASSLVQGGQPQHF.

V gene TRBV5-1 combines with J gene TRBJ1-3; 9 nucleotides line up with TRBD1. The germline gives CDR1 SGHRS, CDR2 YFSETQ. This CDR3 has 16 residues. V gave up 4 bases and J gave up 1 base; unmatched junction bases: 6. CDR3 in amino acids: CASSGGTGWSGNTIYF. The CDR3 DNA sequence: TGCGCCAGCAGCGGAGGGACAGGGTGGTCTGGAAACACCATATATTTT.